Following are 6 T cell receptor beta chains from one sample sequenced in a study of blood T cell repertoires in COVID-19. Sequencing was performed with immunoSEQ multiplex PCR; in TCRdb, only in-frame clones are kept and a portion is missing. Counted here are around 320,000 clones, approximately 88% occurring once; the ten biggest clones make up about 7%. Source material: peripheral blood. Receptor source: a woman in her 30s who had recovered from COVID-19.

This sequence joins TRBV28 and TRBJ1-1; a possible D gene is TRBD1 (5 bases). The CDR3 totals 15 residues. Germline CDR1 reads MDHEN; CDR2 reads SYDVKM. Trimming removed 8 bases from V and 0 bases from J, with 16 bases in between. The CDR3 spells CASPGAGGLNTEAFF. In DNA form, the CDR3 reads TGTGCCAGCCCTGGGGCAGGCGGATTGAACACTGAAGCTTTCTTT.

V gene TRBV11-1 combines with J gene TRBJ2-3; weak D call: TRBD2 (5 bases). CDR3 length equals 15 residues. CDR1 and CDR2 (germline): SGHAT, FQDESV (reference sequence). The V end was cut by 6 bases, the J end by 2 bases, with 15 bases between. CDR3 loop: CASRRTVRDTDTQYF. DNA for the CDR3: TGTGCCAGCAGGCGTACAGTCCGGGACACAGATACGCAGTATTTT.

This clone was detected only once. The rearrangement links TRBV7-8 to TRBJ1-1; D may be TRBD1 (6 bases). V was pared by 4 bases and J by 4 bases, with 13 bases between. In germline, CDR1 is SGHVS, CDR2 FQNEAQ. The CDR3 spans 14 residues. The CDR3 spells CASSSRTVGTEAFF. Written as DNA, the CDR3 is TGTGCCAGCAGCTCTCGGACAGTGGGCACTGAAGCTTTCTTT.

The chain has TRBV3-1 (or the pseudogene TRBV3-2) and TRBJ1-1; unclear D gene. V was pared by 5 bases and J by 2 bases, with 12 bases between. The CDR3 length is 14 residues. Looked up from germline, CDR1 is LGHDT and CDR2 is YNNKEL (reference sequence). CDR3 residues: CASSYQQSNTEAFF. The DNA for the CDR3 is TGTGCCAGCAGCTACCAACAGAGCAACACTGAAGCTTTCTTT.

The CDR3 here is CASLRSTVSNQPQHF. Written as DNA, the CDR3 is TGTGCCAGTTTAAGGTCGACAGTTAGCAATCAGCCCCAGCATTTT. The V call is TRBV19, the J call TRBJ1-5; tentatively, D is TRBD1 (5 bases). CDR1 and CDR2 (germline): LNHDA, SQIVND (reference sequence). The CDR3 is made up of 15 amino acids. V lost 8 bases to trimming and J lost 0 bases, with 14 bases between them. Drawing the rest from reference TRBV19 and TRBJ1-5, the complete variable domain is DGGITQSPKYLFRKEGQNVTLSCEQNLNHDAMYWYRQDPGQGLRLIYYSQIVNDFQKGDIAEGYSVSREKKESFPLTVTSAQKNPTAFYLCASLRSTVSNQPQHFGDGTRLSIL.

This clone showed up just once. V gene TRBV9 combines with J gene TRBJ1-1; 7 bases map to TRBD1. The CDR3 sequence is 16 residues long. The V and J ends lost 4 bases and 6 bases, in that order; junction bases with no gene match: 15. Germline values: CDR1 SGDLS, CDR2 YYNGEE. The CDR3 loop is CASSSPKGRGTAEAFF. DNA of the CDR3: TGTGCCAGCAGCTCCCCCAAGGGCAGGGGGACCGCTGAAGCTTTCTTT.